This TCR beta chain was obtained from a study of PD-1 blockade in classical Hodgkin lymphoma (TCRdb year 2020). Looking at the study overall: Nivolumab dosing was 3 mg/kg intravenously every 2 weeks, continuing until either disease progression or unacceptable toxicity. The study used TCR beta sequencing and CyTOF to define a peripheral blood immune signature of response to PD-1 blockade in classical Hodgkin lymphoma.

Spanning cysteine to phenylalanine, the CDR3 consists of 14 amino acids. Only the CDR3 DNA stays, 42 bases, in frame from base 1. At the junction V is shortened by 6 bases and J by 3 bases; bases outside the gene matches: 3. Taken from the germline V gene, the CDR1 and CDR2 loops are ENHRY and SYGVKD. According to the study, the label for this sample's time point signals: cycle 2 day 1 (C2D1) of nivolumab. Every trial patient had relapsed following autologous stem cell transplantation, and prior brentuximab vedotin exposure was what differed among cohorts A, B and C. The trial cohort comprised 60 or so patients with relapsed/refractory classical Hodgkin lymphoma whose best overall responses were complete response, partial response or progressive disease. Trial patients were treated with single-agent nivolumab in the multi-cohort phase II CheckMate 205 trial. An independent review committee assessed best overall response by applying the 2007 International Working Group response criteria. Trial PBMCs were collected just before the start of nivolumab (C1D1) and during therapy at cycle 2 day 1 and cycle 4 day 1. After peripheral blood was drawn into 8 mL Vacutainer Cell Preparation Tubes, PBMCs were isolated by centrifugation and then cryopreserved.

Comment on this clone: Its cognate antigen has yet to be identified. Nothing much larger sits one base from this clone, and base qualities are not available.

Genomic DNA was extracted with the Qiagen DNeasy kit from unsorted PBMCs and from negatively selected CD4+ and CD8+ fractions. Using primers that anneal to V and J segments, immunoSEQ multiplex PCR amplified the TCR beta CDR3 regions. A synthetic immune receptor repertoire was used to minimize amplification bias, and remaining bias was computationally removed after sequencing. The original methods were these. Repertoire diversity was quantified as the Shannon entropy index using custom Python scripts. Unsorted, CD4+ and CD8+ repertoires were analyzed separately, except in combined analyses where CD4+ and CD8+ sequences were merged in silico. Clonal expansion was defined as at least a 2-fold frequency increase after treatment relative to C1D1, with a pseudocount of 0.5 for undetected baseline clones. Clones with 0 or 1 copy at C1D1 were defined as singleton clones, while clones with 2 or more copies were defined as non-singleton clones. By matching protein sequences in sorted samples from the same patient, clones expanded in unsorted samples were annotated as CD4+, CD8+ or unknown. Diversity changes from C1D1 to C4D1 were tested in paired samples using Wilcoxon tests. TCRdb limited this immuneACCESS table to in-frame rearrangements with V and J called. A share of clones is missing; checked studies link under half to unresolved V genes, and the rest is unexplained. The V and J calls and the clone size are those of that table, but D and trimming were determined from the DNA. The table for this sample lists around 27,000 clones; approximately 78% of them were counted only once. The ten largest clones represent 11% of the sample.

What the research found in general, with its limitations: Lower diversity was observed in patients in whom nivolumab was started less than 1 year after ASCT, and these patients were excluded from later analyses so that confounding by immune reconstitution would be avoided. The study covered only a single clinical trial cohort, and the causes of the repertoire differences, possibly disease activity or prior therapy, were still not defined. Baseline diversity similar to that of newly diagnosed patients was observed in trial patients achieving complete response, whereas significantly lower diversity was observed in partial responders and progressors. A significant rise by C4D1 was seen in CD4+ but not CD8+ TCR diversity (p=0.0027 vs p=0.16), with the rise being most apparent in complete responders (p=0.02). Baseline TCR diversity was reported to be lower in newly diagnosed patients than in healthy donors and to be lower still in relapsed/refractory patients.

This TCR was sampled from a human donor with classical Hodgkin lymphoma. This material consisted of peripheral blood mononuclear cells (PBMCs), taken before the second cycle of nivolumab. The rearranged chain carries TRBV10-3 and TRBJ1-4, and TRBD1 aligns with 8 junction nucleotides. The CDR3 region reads CAIRDRDANEKLFF. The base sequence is TGTGCCATCAGGGACAGGGATGCTAATGAAAAACTGTTTTTT.